A single sample is the source of the 11 T cell receptor beta chains below, sequenced in a study of graft-versus-host responses after intestinal transplantation. These receptors have no known antigen. Only in-frame clones appear in the TCRdb table, and some are missing; sequencing was by immunoSEQ multiplex PCR. The table shows 45,000 to 65,000 clones, with approximately 94% occurring only once. The sample in question was unstimulated CD4+ T cells sorted from spleen or lymph node cells, obtained before transplant. The receptors shown here come from a human donor who was the organ donor for an intestinal transplant.

This rearrangement joins TRBV19 to TRBJ1-2; 7 bases are a match to TRBD1. J was trimmed by 3 bases and V by 4 bases; bases with no gene match: 8. The CDR3 has 15 amino acids. CDR1 LNHDA and CDR2 SQIVND come from the germline V gene (reference sequence). In nucleotides, the CDR3 is TGTGCCAGTAGTAAAAAGGGGGCTGCGGACTATGGCTACACCTTC. Protein sequence: CASSKKGAADYGYTF.

V and J are TRBV2 and TRBJ1-6, with D perhaps TRBD1 (6 bases). CDR1 SNHLY and CDR2 FYNNEI come from the germline V gene. The CDR3 runs 14 residues. V was shortened by 5 bases and J by 4 bases, with 9 bases between the two germline ends. CDR3 region: CASSLQGYNSPLHF. For the CDR3, the DNA is TGTGCCAGCAGTTTACAGGGATATAATTCACCCCTCCACTTT.

J is TRBJ2-1 and V is TRBV30; TRBD2 agrees at 12 bases. The trim removed 2 bases at V and 4 bases at J, leaving 3 bases unmatched. The CDR3 extends over 15 amino acids. Looked up from germline, CDR1 is GTSNPN and CDR2 is SVGIG (reference sequence). CDR3 amino acids: CAWSPGTSGYNEQFF. CDR3 nucleotide sequence: TGTGCCTGGAGTCCTGGGACTAGCGGGTACAATGAGCAGTTCTTC. The whole variable domain, remainder taken from reference TRBV30 and TRBJ2-1, is SQTIHQWPATLVQPVGSPLSLECTVEGTSNPNLYWYRQAAGRGLQLLFYSVGIGQISSEVPQNLSASRPQDRQFILSSKKLLLSDSGFYLCAWSPGTSGYNEQFFGPGTRLTVL.

V gene TRBV2 combines with J gene TRBJ1-2, with D perhaps TRBD1 (6 bases). Germline V CDR1 and CDR2: SNHLY, FYNNEI. V lost 3 bases and J lost 4, with 12 bases in between. This CDR3 has 14 amino acids. This CDR3 is CASSDGGPGYGYTF. The CDR3 DNA follows: TGTGCCAGCAGTGACGGGGGCCCGGGCTATGGCTACACCTTC.

The chain employs TRBV7-9 and TRBJ2-6; TRBD1 matches 12 bases. After removal of 8 bases from V and 3 bases from J, the junction contained 8 bases not matched to a gene. CDR1 SEHNR and CDR2 FQNEAQ come from the germline V gene (reference sequence). The CDR3 is 17 residues long. For the CDR3, the DNA is TGTGCCAGCGGCCCGGGACAGGGGGCTAGTGGGGCCAACGTCCTGACTTTC. Translating gives CASGPGQGASGANVLTF. Supplemented by reference TRBV7-9 and TRBJ2-6, the full variable domain reads DTGVSQNPRHKITKRGQNVTFRCDPISEHNRLYWYRQTLGQGPEFLTYFQNEAQLEKSRLLSDRFSAERPKGSFSTLEIQRTEQGDSAMYLCASGPGQGASGANVLTFGAGSRLTVL.

CDR3 amino acids: CASSHTQLTGGVGYNEQFF. CDR3 sequence (DNA): TGTGCCAGCAGCCACACACAGTTGACAGGGGGGGTAGGCTACAATGAGCAGTTCTTC. The rearrangement links TRBV4-2 to TRBJ2-1; 9 bases align to TRBD1. Germline loops: CDR1 LGHNA, CDR2 YNFKEQ. The ends lost 3 bases at V and 3 bases at J; junction bases unmatched: 15. This CDR3 contains 19 residues.

The rearrangement links TRBV18 to TRBJ1-2, with D possibly being TRBD1 (5 bases). Germline V gene sequence: CDR1 KGHSH, CDR2 LQKENI. V was clipped by 6 bases and J by 5 bases, with 16 bases between them. This CDR3 contains 14 residues. CDR3 region: CASSQSGTAYGYTF. As DNA, the CDR3 is TGTGCCAGCTCTCAATCCGGGACGGCTTATGGCTACACCTTC.

The V and J genes are TRBV6-5 and TRBJ2-7; no firm D call. CDR3 length: 13 residues. The germline V and J ends were trimmed by 0 bases and 2 bases, with 5 bases remaining between them. Germline V gene sequence: CDR1 MNHEY, CDR2 SVGAGI. DNA for the CDR3: TGTGCCAGCAGTTACTCGAAAGCCTACGAGCAGTACTTC. Residues: CASSYSKAYEQYF.

The V gene is TRBV2, the J gene TRBJ2-3; D uncertain. This CDR3 contains 12 residues. Trimming took off 3 bases at V and 3 bases at J, with 4 bases between the two ends. Germline V gives CDR1 SNHLY, CDR2 FYNNEI. In DNA, the CDR3 is TGTGCCAGCAGTGACAGGACAGATACGCAGTATTTT. It specifies CASSDRTDTQYF.

The chain is built from TRBV13 and TRBJ1-2, with 7 bases aligning to TRBD1. Germline CDR1 PRHDT, CDR2 FYEKMQ (reference sequence). Losses at the gene ends were 0 bases for V and 4 bases for J; bases not matched to a gene: 5. CDR3 length: 15 residues. The CDR3 DNA sequence: TGTGCCAGCAGCTTAGGCCGACAGGGCCTCTATGGCTACACCTTC. The encoded protein is CASSLGRQGLYGYTF.

The chain couples TRBV5-1 to TRBJ1-2; D not certain. This CDR3 contains 13 residues. Germline V gene lookup returns CDR1 SGHRS and CDR2 YFSETQ. Trimming removed 1 base from V and 5 bases from J, with 9 bases in between. The CDR3 loop reads CASSLQEQYGYTF. The CDR3 DNA reads TGCGCCAGCAGCTTGCAGGAGCAGTATGGCTACACCTTC.